Below, 10 T cell receptor beta chains from the same sample are listed, as sequenced in a study of ipilimumab plus nivolumab after autologous stem cell transplantation. Assay: immunoSEQ multiplex PCR; the TCRdb copy retains only in-frame clones and omits some. The profile covers 2,000 to 3,000 clones, with 93% appearing a single time and around 1.6% taken by the ten largest. The source material was PBMCs, sampled in a trial of ipilimumab plus nivolumab as post-transplant consolidation. Every receptor here comes from a male donor with primary mediastinal lymphoma.

This clone was picked up one time. The gene calls are TRBV29-1 and TRBJ2-7; D unclear. Trimming cost V 1 base and J 2 bases, with 6 bases left between them. Germline V gives CDR1 SQVTM, CDR2 ANQGSEA. The CDR3 spans 12 residues. The CDR3 DNA reads TGCAGCGTTGAAGTGCGAGCCTACGAGCAGTACTTC. It yields the protein CSVEVRAYEQYF.

This chain links TRBV28 with TRBJ1-4, with D unclear. The CDR3 spans 15 residues. The germline V gene has CDR1 MDHEN and CDR2 SYDVKM. Trimming stripped 2 bases from V and 2 bases from J, with 9 bases between. CDR3 residues: CASSLIPRTNEKLFF. The CDR3 nucleotides read TGTGCCAGCAGTTTAATCCCGCGGACTAATGAAAAACTGTTTTTT.

The V gene is TRBV21-1, the J gene TRBJ2-1. TRBV21-1 is a pseudogene. CDR3 size: 15 residues. DNA of the CDR3: TGTGCCAGCAGTCAAAGCCCCAGCCGCTCCAATGAGCAGTTCTTC. It specifies CASSQSPSRSNEQFF.

This clone appeared a few times. V usage is TRBV18 and J usage is TRBJ2-1; 8 bases agree with TRBD1. The J segment lost 2 bases and the V segment lost 6 bases, leaving 15 bases of the junction unmatched. Looked up from germline, CDR1 is KGHSH and CDR2 is LQKENI. This CDR3 is built from 18 residues. DNA for the CDR3: TGTGCCAGCTCCCACCGGGGCAAGACAGGGGCCCCCTACAATGAGCAGTTCTTC. It encodes CASSHRGKTGAPYNEQFF.

This clone was seen a single time. The chain employs TRBV19 and TRBJ2-1; 7 bases align to TRBD2. Germline V gene data show CDR1 as LNHDA and CDR2 as SQIVND (reference sequence). The CDR3 is 17 amino acids. V gave up 7 bases and J gave up 6 bases; unmatched junction bases: 18. In DNA form, the CDR3 reads TGTGCCAGTACGATGAGCGGGCGCGGGAGCATGGTCAATGAGCAGTTCTTC. Translating it yields CASTMSGRGSMVNEQFF.

The chain employs TRBV7-9 and TRBJ2-6, with TRBD2 identical over 10 bases. V lost 5 bases and J lost 4; bases outside the gene matches: 11. This CDR3 contains 18 residues. Germline loops: CDR1 SEHNR, CDR2 FQNEAQ (reference sequence). The CDR3 DNA sequence: TGTGCCAGCAGCCTACTAGCGGGGCAGGGTTTGGGGGCCAACGTCCTGACTTTC. It specifies CASSLLAGQGLGANVLTF.

The chain employs TRBV7-9 and TRBJ2-5; D perhaps matches TRBD1 (6 bases). The V gene's germline CDR1 is SEHNR and CDR2 FQNEAQ (reference sequence). Trimming took off 5 bases at V and 6 bases at J, with 25 bases between the two ends. The CDR3 totals 17 residues. The CDR3 region is CASSARDLTGPGKTQYF. CDR3 bases: TGTGCCAGCAGCGCAAGGGACCTAACAGGGCCGGGGAAGACCCAGTACTTC. The variable domain in full, completed from reference TRBV7-9 and TRBJ2-5, reads DTGVSQNPRHKITKRGQNVTFRCDPISEHNRLYWYRQTLGQGPEFLTYFQNEAQLEKSRLLSDRFSAERPKGSFSTLEIQRTEQGDSAMYLCASSARDLTGPGKTQYFGPGTRLLVL.

The rearrangement uses TRBV6-5 and TRBJ2-3; D not certain. Germline CDR1 and CDR2: MNHEY and SVGAGI. This CDR3 comprises 15 residues. Trimming removed 2 bases from V and 2 bases from J, with 11 bases in between. The CDR3 region has the DNA TGTGCCAGCAGTTACCTACAGCAGAACACAGATACGCAGTATTTT. Translation gives CASSYLQQNTDTQYF.

In this sample, this clone turned up once. This chain connects TRBV6-5 to TRBJ2-1; possible D gene TRBD1, 6 bases. The CDR3 loop spans 12 amino acids. The V gene's germline CDR1 is MNHEY and CDR2 SVGAGI. V was shortened by 7 bases and J by 7 bases, with 11 bases between the two germline ends. CDR3 protein: CASTGRGNEQFF. The DNA for the CDR3 is TGTGCCAGCACGGGCAGGGGAAATGAGCAGTTCTTC.

A single count supports this clone. V and J are TRBV28 and TRBJ1-6, with D unclear. The length of the CDR3 is 15 residues. V dropped 2 bases and J dropped 7 bases, with 12 bases sitting between them. Germline CDR1 and CDR2: MDHEN and SYDVKM. CDR3 nucleotide sequence: TGTGCCAGCAGTTTAGGGCAGATAATGAATTCACCCCTCCACTTT. It specifies CASSLGQIMNSPLHF.